These 21 T cell receptor beta chains came from one sample sequenced in a study of blood T cell repertoires in COVID-19. Libraries were prepared by immunoSEQ multiplex PCR; TCRdb keeps only in-frame clonotypes and omits some of them. There are some 73,000 clones in the sample; approximately 86% occur only once, and 5.5% to 7% lies in the top ten. Sample: peripheral blood. These receptors all come from a man older than 75 with COVID-19, enrolled during active disease.

The chain uses TRBV5-5 and TRBJ2-7, with D possibly matching TRBD2 (5 bases). CDR1 and CDR2 (germline): SGHKS, YYEKEE (reference sequence). The CDR3 totals 12 residues. The V end lost 8 bases, the J end lost 3 bases, and 12 bases lay between the germline ends. For the CDR3, the DNA is TGTGCCAGACAAGGACTCAACTACGAGCAGTACTTC. This gives the protein CARQGLNYEQYF.

This chain connects TRBV7-2 to TRBJ2-2, with D possibly matching TRBD2 (6 bases). CDR3 size: 14 residues. V was clipped by 3 bases and J by 3 bases, with 8 bases between them. Germline V gives CDR1 SGHTA, CDR2 FQGNSA. The CDR3 protein is CASSFWRDTGELFF. In DNA form, the CDR3 reads TGTGCCAGCAGCTTTTGGAGGGACACCGGGGAGCTGTTTTTT.

V gene TRBV11-2 combines with J gene TRBJ2-7; 8 positions match TRBD1. The CDR3 runs 15 residues. Per the germline V gene, CDR1 is SGHAT and CDR2 is FQNNGV. The V segment lost 3 bases and the J segment 6 bases; nucleotides outside the gene matches: 10. Here the CDR3 reads CASSLLTGEVSEQYF. Here the CDR3 DNA reads TGTGCCAGCAGCTTGCTGACAGGGGAAGTCTCCGAGCAGTACTTC.

The chain is built from TRBV19 and TRBJ1-4; TRBD1 agrees at 9 bases. Losses at the gene ends were 3 bases for V and 2 bases for J; bases not matched to a gene: 1. Germline assignment: CDR1 LNHDA and CDR2 SQIVND (reference sequence). CDR3 size: 15 residues. As DNA, the CDR3 is TGTGCCAGTAGTATTGGACAGGGGACTAATGAAAAACTGTTTTTT. Its protein is CASSIGQGTNEKLFF.

This chain uses TRBV12-3 or TRBV12-4 with TRBJ2-3; D unclear. V was shortened by 6 bases and J by 5 bases, with 9 bases between the two germline ends. This CDR3 is 12 amino acids long. CDR3 bases: TGTGCCAGCAGCCCTAGACGAGATACGCAGTATTTT. Its protein is CASSPRRDTQYF.

This chain joins TRBV10-2 and TRBJ2-3; 11 bases fit TRBD2. Germline loops: CDR1 WSHSY, CDR2 SAAADI. V shed 6 bases, J shed 7 bases, and the junction held 6 bases outside the gene matches. The CDR3 covers 14 residues. DNA of the CDR3: TGCGCCAGCAGAGATAGCGGGGGGGTAAATACGCAGTATTTT. It yields the protein CASRDSGGVNTQYF.

The chain couples TRBV9 to TRBJ2-5; the match to TRBD2 covers 10 bases. The CDR3 length is 16 residues. With V trimmed by 0 bases and J by 7 bases, 9 bases remained unmatched. Germline V gives CDR1 SGDLS, CDR2 YYNGEE. Here the CDR3 reads CASSVGPSGGLLTQYF. The CDR3 DNA reads as TGTGCCAGCAGCGTAGGGCCTAGCGGGGGCCTTTTGACCCAGTACTTC.

The genes are TRBV6-2 or TRBV6-3 and TRBJ1-3, with D possibly TRBD1 on 5 matching bases. Looked up from germline, CDR1 is MNHEY and CDR2 is SVGEGT. The CDR3 is 16 residues long. With 0 bases removed from V and 5 bases from J, the gap between germline ends came to 14 bases. The CDR3 sequence: CASSYSLDSIRNTIYF. Here the CDR3 DNA reads TGTGCCAGCAGTTACTCCCTCGACAGCATCAGAAACACCATATATTTT.

J is TRBJ1-1 and V is TRBV5-4; 8 bases are a match to TRBD1. The CDR3 contains 15 residues. V trimming: 1 base; J trimming: 3 bases; junction bases outside the gene matches: 5. Germline-derived CDR1 and CDR2 are SGHNT and YYREEE (reference sequence). The CDR3 loop is CASSLPGGLDTEAFF. The CDR3 DNA is TGTGCCAGCAGCTTGCCAGGGGGCTTGGACACTGAAGCTTTCTTT.

Only one count was recorded for this clone. The chain joins TRBV7-2 to TRBJ2-6, with 9 bases matching TRBD1. Trimming cost V 4 bases and J 0 bases; bases outside gene matches: 7. The CDR3 consists of 18 residues. CDR1 and CDR2 (germline): SGHTA, FQGNSA. CDR3 in amino acids: CASSSRTGVSSGANVLTF. CDR3 coding DNA: TGTGCCAGCAGCTCACGGACAGGGGTCTCCTCTGGGGCCAACGTCCTGACTTTC.

V is TRBV3-1 (or the pseudogene TRBV3-2) and J is TRBJ2-1, with 11 bases fitting TRBD2. V lost 4 bases and J lost 5; bases outside the gene matches: 4. Germline assignment: CDR1 LGHDT and CDR2 YNNKEL (reference sequence). This CDR3 contains 15 residues. The CDR3 nucleotides are TGTGCCAGCAGCCCCCCGGGACTAGCGGACAATGAGCAGTTCTTC. This codes for CASSPPGLADNEQFF.

This rearrangement joins TRBV6-1 to TRBJ2-1; 7 positions agree with TRBD1. This CDR3 is built from 13 residues. CDR1 is MNHNS, CDR2 SASEGT, per germline. The V and J ends lost 2 bases and 12 bases, in that order; junction bases with no gene match: 7. CDR3 sequence: CASSERTGLGQFF. The CDR3 region has the DNA TGTGCCAGCAGTGAAAGGACAGGACTTGGGCAGTTCTTC.

The J gene is TRBJ1-2, the V gene TRBV7-2, with 7 bases that match TRBD1. This CDR3 has 17 residues. V was clipped by 0 bases and J by 1 base; unmatched bases: 8. CDR1 and CDR2 (germline): SGHTA, FQGNSA. As DNA, the CDR3 is TGTGCCAGCAGCTTAGCAGCCCCAAGACAGGGTAACTATGGCTACACCTTC. Translated: CASSLAAPRQGNYGYTF.

There are a few counts of this clone. The V call is TRBV6-2 or TRBV6-3, the J call TRBJ1-6, with 10 nucleotides matching TRBD1. Germline V gene data show CDR1 as MNHEY and CDR2 as SVGEGT. The CDR3 totals 15 residues. Losses at the gene ends were 5 bases for V and 7 bases for J; bases not matched to a gene: 5. The CDR3 is CASSDRGPENSPLHF. In DNA, the CDR3 is TGTGCCAGCAGTGACAGGGGGCCGGAGAATTCACCCCTCCACTTT.

This clone was counted once. The chain combines TRBV2 with TRBJ1-2, with a possible D match to TRBD1 (6 bases). The ends were cut back, 4 bases at V and 3 bases at J, with 12 bases in the middle. The CDR3 has 14 amino acids. CDR1 and CDR2 from the germline V gene are SNHLY and FYNNEI. In nucleotides, the CDR3 is TGTGCCAGCAGTGGCCGGGACAACCACTATGGCTACACCTTC. It codes for CASSGRDNHYGYTF.

The chain carries TRBV19 and TRBJ2-5, with TRBD2 matching over 9 bases. Germline trimming cut 6 bases from V and 2 bases from J; bases unmatched to any gene: 7. Germline CDR1 is LNHDA and CDR2 is SQIVND (reference sequence). This CDR3 is 15 amino acids long. The DNA of the CDR3 is TGTGCCAGTAGGGTAGCGGGGGCGCCACAAGAGACCCAGTACTTC. Protein product: CASRVAGAPQETQYF.

V usage is TRBV2 and J usage is TRBJ2-1; possible D gene TRBD2, 7 bases. Germline values: CDR1 SNHLY, CDR2 FYNNEI. This CDR3 spans 13 amino acids. The germline V and J ends were trimmed by 6 bases and 8 bases, with 14 bases remaining between them. CDR3 region: CASSLQGRDEQFF. In DNA, the CDR3 is TGTGCCAGCAGCCTTCAGGGGAGGGATGAGCAGTTCTTC.

The DNA of the CDR3 is TGCGCCAGCAGCTTGGGCAGGGACACTGAAGCTTTCTTT. Amino acids: CASSLGRDTEAFF. V and J are TRBV5-1 and TRBJ1-1; the D gene is possibly TRBD1 (5 bases). Germline V gene data show CDR1 as SGHRS and CDR2 as YFSETQ. The CDR3 contains 13 residues. Deletions cut 0 bases from V and 3 bases from J, with 6 bases between.

V is TRBV9 and J is TRBJ2-3; maybe TRBD2 (6 bases). V was pared by 2 bases and J by 2 bases, with 9 bases between. The CDR3 covers 14 residues. Per germline, CDR1 SGDLS and CDR2 YYNGEE. The CDR3 protein is CASSVGGHTDTQYF. The CDR3 DNA is TGTGCCAGCAGCGTCGGGGGTCACACAGATACGCAGTATTTT. The variable domain in full, with the rest retrieved from reference TRBV9 and TRBJ2-3, is DSGVTQTPKHLITATGQRVTLRCSPRSGDLSVYWYQQSLDQGLQFLIQYYNGEERAKGNILERFSAQQFPDLHSELNLSSLELGDSALYFCASSVGGHTDTQYFGPGTRLTVL.

V usage is TRBV11-2 and J usage is TRBJ1-4, with no clear D. V lost 5 bases and J lost 15, with 13 bases in between. Looked up from germline, CDR1 is SGHAT and CDR2 is FQNNGV. The CDR3 is made up of 11 amino acids. The DNA for the CDR3 is TGTGCCAGCAGCCTTACCGGGTTTTTGTTTTTT. This codes for CASSLTGFLFF.

In this sample, this clone turned up once. This sequence joins TRBV5-5 and TRBJ1-3, with D possibly being TRBD1 (6 bases). The CDR3 totals 14 residues. V lost 3 bases to trimming and J lost 8 bases, with 15 bases between them. Germline CDR1 is SGHKS and CDR2 is YYEKEE (reference sequence). The CDR3, as DNA: TGTGCCAGCAGCTGGACGGGGGGGGCAGACACCATATATTTT. This codes for CASSWTGGADTIYF.